One sample yielded the 21 T cell receptor beta chains listed below, sequenced in a study of PD-L1 blockade in urothelial cancer. Using immunoSEQ multiplex PCR, the repertoire was profiled, and TCRdb retains in-frame clones only, with some absent. The sample includes fewer than 85,000 clones, roughly 89% of them seen just once. Noted time point: pretreatment peripheral blood. The source material was PBMCs, sampled around atezolizumab (anti-PD-L1) treatment. These receptors all stem from a woman aged 70 to 79 with urothelial cancer.

The chain combines TRBV7-2 with TRBJ2-4; D might be TRBD1 (6 bases). Germline CDR1 reads SGHTA; CDR2 reads FQGNSA. CDR3 length equals 14 residues. V was shortened by 4 bases and J by 10 bases, with 17 bases between the two germline ends. The CDR3 region has the DNA TGTGCCAGCAGCTCTCCGGACAGTTCTTGGATTCAGTACTTC. Protein product: CASSSPDSSWIQYF.

This clone appeared a single time. CDR3 in DNA: TGTGCCAGCAGCCCCAGGGCGGGAGGGCCAGATACGCAGTATTTT. Its translation is CASSPRAGGPDTQYF. The V gene is TRBV7-8, the J gene TRBJ2-3; TRBD2 agrees at 9 bases. V was pared by 5 bases and J by 4 bases, with 7 bases of the junction left unmatched. CDR3 length: 15 residues. Per the germline V gene, CDR1 is SGHVS and CDR2 is FQNEAQ.

This chain links TRBV6-1 with TRBJ2-5; TRBD2 matches 11 bases. The CDR3 runs 16 residues. Trimming cost V 4 bases and J 7 bases; bases outside gene matches: 11. From germline, CDR1 is MNHNS and CDR2 SASEGT. The CDR3 region has the DNA TGTGCCAGCAGTGGGACTAGCGGGTACGCGAGGTTGACCCAGTACTTC. As protein: CASSGTSGYARLTQYF.

The chain joins TRBV30 to TRBJ2-2; 10 bases are a match to TRBD1. Germline CDR1 and CDR2: GTSNPN and SVGIG (reference sequence). CDR3 size: 14 residues. The V gene end was trimmed by 4 bases and the J gene end by 4 bases; junction bases not matched to a gene: 3. The CDR3 bases are TGTGCCTGGATGAGGACAGGGGGCACCGGGGAGCTGTTTTTT. It specifies CAWMRTGGTGELFF.

The CDR3 region is CATSTRNTGELFF. CDR3 nucleotide sequence: TGTGCCACCAGCACCAGGAACACCGGGGAGCTGTTTTTT. The chain carries TRBV15 and TRBJ2-2, with D uncertain. Germline V gene lookup returns CDR1 LNHNV and CDR2 YYDKDF (reference sequence). The CDR3 has 13 amino acids. V lost 4 bases and J lost 1, with 4 bases in between.

The rearrangement uses TRBV10-3 and TRBJ1-4; D remains ambiguous. CDR1 and CDR2 (germline): ENHRY, SYGVKD. The CDR3 is made up of 13 amino acids. Trimming took 2 bases from V and 9 from J, leaving 10 bases between them. CDR3 sequence: CAISERPRQKLFF. DNA of the CDR3: TGTGCCATCAGTGAGAGGCCCAGGCAAAAACTGTTTTTT.

This chain joins TRBV9 and TRBJ2-1; 15 nucleotides agree with TRBD2. This CDR3 spans 16 amino acids. The germline CDR1 and CDR2 sequences are SGDLS and YYNGEE. Trimming at V came to 3 bases and at J to 6 bases, leaving 4 bases not matched to a gene. CDR3 protein: CASSGGGLAGGNEQFF. The CDR3 region has the DNA TGTGCCAGCAGCGGCGGGGGACTAGCGGGGGGCAATGAGCAGTTCTTC.

This rearrangement joins TRBV27 to TRBJ1-1; 7 bases fit TRBD1. The CDR3 extends over 17 amino acids. The junction had 9 bases not matched to a gene; V was cut back by 2 bases and J by 0 bases. In germline, CDR1 is MNHEY, CDR2 SMNVEV (reference sequence). The CDR3 sequence is CASSLVVRGTVNTEAFF. The CDR3 coding sequence is TGTGCCAGCAGTTTAGTCGTACGAGGGACAGTGAACACTGAAGCTTTCTTT.

This CDR3 is CASSRDRAGYYEQYF. The CDR3 DNA sequence: TGTGCCAGTAGTAGAGACAGGGCGGGATACTACGAGCAGTACTTC. The V and J genes are TRBV19 and TRBJ2-7; tentative D call: TRBD1 (7 bases). The CDR3 runs to 15 residues. Trimming took off 4 bases at V and 3 bases at J, with 16 bases between the two ends. Germline V lookup: CDR1 LNHDA, CDR2 SQIVND (reference sequence).

This chain links TRBV4-1 with TRBJ1-6; D perhaps matches TRBD1 (6 bases). CDR3 length equals 16 residues. V dropped 1 base and J dropped 6 bases, with 13 bases sitting between them. In germline, CDR1 is MGHRA, CDR2 YSYEKL. The CDR3 sequence is CASSQGRGAGNSPLHF. CDR3 nucleotides: TGCGCCAGCAGCCAAGGGCGGGGGGCCGGTAATTCACCCCTCCACTTT.

This clone has a single count. The genes are TRBV28 and TRBJ2-7; TRBD1 matches 7 bases. V trimming: 7 bases; J trimming: 1 base; junction bases outside the gene matches: 10. Per germline, CDR1 MDHEN and CDR2 SYDVKM. The CDR3 has 15 residues. This CDR3 reads CASTFGTALSYEQYF. The CDR3 DNA reads as TGTGCCAGCACTTTCGGGACAGCTCTATCCTACGAGCAGTACTTC.

The chain is built from TRBV7-9 and TRBJ2-1; a weak D match, TRBD1 (6 bases). Germline V gene data show CDR1 as SEHNR and CDR2 as FQNEAQ (reference sequence). This CDR3 is built from 16 residues. Trimming pared 5 bases from V and 0 bases from J, leaving 14 bases between. The CDR3 loop is CASSPHRVSSYNEQFF. The CDR3 DNA sequence: TGTGCCAGCAGCCCCCACAGGGTGAGCTCCTACAATGAGCAGTTCTTC.

The rearrangement links TRBV6-5 to TRBJ2-5, with D unclear. This CDR3 has 14 amino acids. Per germline, CDR1 MNHEY and CDR2 SVGAGI. V lost 2 bases, J lost 2 bases, and 9 bases lay in between. CDR3 region: CASSYGSLQETQYF. For the CDR3, the DNA is TGTGCCAGCAGTTACGGTAGCCTTCAAGAGACCCAGTACTTC.

This chain joins TRBV28 and TRBJ1-5; 10 bases map to TRBD1. V shed 1 base and J 0 bases; nucleotides not matched to a gene: 18. CDR3 length: 22 amino acids. Germline CDR1 reads MDHEN; CDR2 reads SYDVKM. The CDR3 nucleotides are TGTGCCAGCAGTTTATCCCGACTGAGGACAGGGGGAGATGTCTATAGCAATCAGCCCCAGCATTTT. Translating gives CASSLSRLRTGGDVYSNQPQHF.

This clone showed up just once. V and J are TRBV5-1 and TRBJ2-5; a weak D match, TRBD1 (5 bases). The CDR3 is 14 residues long. CDR1 is SGHRS and CDR2 is YFSETQ in the germline V gene. Trimming removed 6 bases from V and 3 bases from J, with 15 bases in between. The CDR3 here is CASKDGRAKETQYF. The CDR3 nucleotides are TGCGCCAGCAAGGATGGCAGGGCGAAAGAGACCCAGTACTTC.

The J gene is TRBJ2-3, the V gene TRBV7-2; D gene uncertain. Germline-derived CDR1 and CDR2 are SGHTA and FQGNSA. The CDR3 sequence is 14 residues long. The germline V and J ends were trimmed by 5 bases and 0 bases, with 9 bases remaining between them. The CDR3 spells CASSELTSTDTQYF. For the CDR3, the DNA is TGTGCCAGCAGCGAACTCACTAGCACAGATACGCAGTATTTT.

This chain connects TRBV7-8 to TRBJ2-3, with a tentative D call TRBD2 (5 bases). Germline V lookup: CDR1 SGHVS, CDR2 FQNEAQ. V was trimmed by 1 base and J by 0 bases, leaving 11 bases between them. The CDR3 sequence is 16 residues long. DNA for the CDR3: TGTGCCAGCAGCTTAGGGGCTAGCCTGAGCACAGATACGCAGTATTTT. It codes for CASSLGASLSTDTQYF.

This chain links TRBV11-2 with TRBJ2-1, with 14 bases identical to TRBD2. CDR3 length: 16 amino acids. Unmatched junction bases numbered 8, after V lost 3 bases and J lost 10 bases. Germline CDR1 reads SGHAT; CDR2 reads FQNNGV. The CDR3 sequence is CASSFRLAGGPSEQFF. The CDR3, as DNA: TGTGCCAGCAGCTTCCGACTAGCGGGGGGGCCGAGCGAGCAGTTCTTC.

This chain connects TRBV11-2 to TRBJ2-7; 9 nucleotides line up with TRBD2. CDR3 size: 15 residues. Germline loops: CDR1 SGHAT, CDR2 FQNNGV. V shed 7 bases, J shed 4 bases, and the junction held 11 bases outside the gene matches. The CDR3 coding sequence is TGTGCCAGCACCGTAGCCCTAGCGGGATGGTACGAGCAGTACTTC. Translation gives CASTVALAGWYEQYF.

V is TRBV6-6 and J is TRBJ2-7; D perhaps matches TRBD2 (5 bases). CDR1 is MNHNY, CDR2 SVGAGI, per germline (reference sequence). The CDR3 is 15 residues long. The germline V and J ends were trimmed by 5 bases and 0 bases, with 14 bases remaining between them. The CDR3 region has the DNA TGTGCCAGCAGTGACATGAGGGCAGGCTCCTACGAGCAGTACTTC. Protein product: CASSDMRAGSYEQYF.

This rearrangement joins TRBV19 to TRBJ1-4, with 8 bases identical to TRBD1. The V gene's germline CDR1 is LNHDA and CDR2 SQIVND (reference sequence). The V gene end was trimmed by 9 bases and the J gene end by 6 bases; junction bases not matched to a gene: 9. The CDR3 has 14 amino acids. The chain's CDR3 is CASSLDRGDEKLFF. The CDR3 region has the DNA TGTGCCAGCAGCCTAGACAGGGGAGATGAAAAACTGTTTTTT.